The present entry profiles one T cell receptor (beta chain) with its context. The sample belongs to a study of blood T cell repertoires in COVID-19. Original analysis: Reference gene primer amplification in the assay estimated nucleated cell counts. Measured with immunoSEQ multiplex PCR; TCRdb has only the in-frame clones, and not every one. Clone size and V and J calls were adopted from that table, with D and trimming inferred from the DNA. Here the sample spans 11,000 to 15,000 clones, roughly 84% being singletons. The CDR3 extends over 18 amino acids. Germline CDR1 and CDR2: ENHRY and SYGVKD. The J segment lost 4 bases and the V segment lost 6 bases, leaving 14 bases of the junction unmatched.

J is TRBJ2-3 and V is TRBV10-3, with TRBD2 matching over 12 bases. The clonotype was recovered from a man aged 45-65 years with active COVID-19. Sequenced sample: peripheral blood. For the CDR3, the DNA is TGTGCCATCAGCCCACTATCCTCTAGCGGGAGGGCGGCAGATACGCAGTATTTT. It translates to CAISPLSSSGRAADTQYF.